This T cell receptor (beta chain) derives from a study of blood T cell repertoires in COVID-19 (dated by TCRdb to 2019 to 2021). With regard to the full study: Samples covering the acute and convalescent phases of COVID-19 were provided by collaborators in the United States, Italy and Spain. The prospective study material was composed of cDNA or gDNA derived from T cells, B-cell-depleted T cells, or PBMCs. The dataset comprised deeply sampled blood TCRbeta repertoires from subjects exposed to, actively infected with, or recovered from COVID-19. A freely available public database, intended as a resource for researchers studying the immune response to SARS-CoV-2, is where the repertoires were released. The samples were drawn from the first 160 participants of the ongoing ImmuneRACE study and from some 1,300 subjects provided by 6 global collaborators. Sample metadata almost always included a de-identified subject ID, COVID-19 status, age in years and sex. Where available, HLA class I and class II types were taken from metadata supplied by the sample provider and were not determined by assay-based typing.

As to this clone: Its antigen has not been determined. Nothing much larger sits one base from this clone, and base qualities are not available.

The study at large found these results: Clinical and demographic metadata were provided uncurated, with the amount varying by source and participant.

Participants in the prospective study were enrolled through a virtual design, were aged roughly 18 to 100 years, and lived in approximately 25 United States geographic areas. Cohort assignment in the prospective study relied on participant-reported clinical history from a screening survey and a study questionnaire. Recovered participants in ImmuneRACE Cohort 3 were defined as having two consecutive negative NP/OP PCR tests, clearance from a healthcare professional, or resolution of symptoms. Mobile phlebotomists in the prospective study collected whole blood, serum and a nasopharyngeal or oropharyngeal swab from every participant. Additional blood draws and questionnaires over an approximately two-month period could optionally be provided by prospective study participants. Prospective study blood samples were shipped either frozen or at room temperature before DNA extraction. TCRbeta CDR3 regions were amplified from genomic DNA using the immunoSEQ Assay, a bias-controlled multiplex PCR. The study's own analysis went as follows. The number of nucleated cells in each sample was estimated from the amplification of reference gene primers within the assay. To quantify the absolute abundance of each unique TCRbeta CDR3 rearrangement, sequence reads were collapsed and filtered. For each sample, productive Simpson clonality was calculated as the square root of Simpson's diversity index across productive rearrangements. As stored in TCRdb, this immuneACCESS dataset retains in-frame rearrangements with V and J assigned. A fraction of the clones does not appear; measured against another copy, unresolved V genes explain less than half of the discrepancy, and the remainder lacks a known reason. V and J calls and clone size are given by that table; D and trimming were obtained from the DNA. Across this sample there are some 350,000 clones, with less than 90% seen only once. 2.5% to 3% of the sample belongs to the ten largest clones.

V is trimmed back by 6 bases and J by 5 bases, and the junction contains 5 bases that no gene match accounts for. Spanning cysteine to phenylalanine, the CDR3 consists of 13 amino acids. The retained sequence is limited to the CDR3, 39 bases, with the frame set at the first base. Per the germline V gene, MNHEY is the CDR1 and SVGAGI is the CDR2. This sequence was found in a woman in her twenties or thirties who had recovered from COVID-19. The chain was built from TRBV6-5 and TRBJ2-3, and 7 bases in between align with TRBD1. The specimen was PBMCs or T cells enriched from blood (not recorded which). The DNA sequence is given as TGTGCCAGCAGCGGACAGGCGCAAGATACGCAGTATTTT. Its amino acids are CASSGQAQDTQYF.